The clone carrying this T cell receptor (beta chain) has only one observation. Its antigen remains unknown. The CDR3 runs 15 residues. V was pared by 0 bases and J by 6 bases, with 13 bases between. Germline V gene sequence: CDR1 SGHRS, CDR2 YFSETQ. Sorting of PBMCs yielded the CD4+ and CD8+ T cells. RNA, once extracted, was reverse transcribed into cDNA for use as the sequencing template. Method: immunoSEQ multiplex PCR; TCRdb's copy keeps in-frame clones and lacks some. Here the sample spans some 110,000 clones, roughly 68% being singletons. This sample is drawn from a study of CD8+ T cells in alopecia areata. Broader study findings: It was lesional scalp, especially alopecia totalis/universalis, that showed higher clonality than normal scalp. Between patients, shared TCR sequences were less clear than in mice. This was possibly due in part to HLA diversity in the patient population. Scalp samples also yield sequences from resident alphabeta T cells of normal skin.

V usage is TRBV5-1 and J usage is TRBJ2-1, with D maybe TRBD1 (6 bases). This TCR came from a human donor in good health. The sequencing sample was made of CD4+ T cells sorted from blood. CDR3 loop: CASSLAQGRVNEQFF. CDR3 DNA sequence: TGCGCCAGCAGCTTGGCGCAGGGGAGAGTCAATGAGCAGTTCTTC.